The sequence of this T cell receptor beta chain was determined in a study of identical twins. CDR3 length: 15 residues. Trimming left V 3 bases short and J 3 bases short, with 14 bases between. CDR1 and CDR2 from the germline V gene are ENHRY and SYGVKD. Using its own MiXCR run on the 5' RACE reads, TCRdb lists one record per CDR3 protein. The table has 600,000 to 800,000 distinct CDR3 sequences, 21% seen once. This clonotype was counted only a few times. In addition, the sample was reused for a study of T cells expressing NK-cell markers. That publication notes: It was from sorted CD3+CD56+NKG2C+, CD3+CD56+NKG2C- and CD3+CD56-NKG2C+ T cells that TCR beta repertoires came. An anti-gamma-delta TCR antibody confined sorting to alpha-beta TCR T cells across several of the experiments. A few donors likewise had their CD3+CD56-NKG2C+ fraction led by these clonotypes. Clarity on HCMV specificity was lacking for the expanded NKG2C+ T cell clones.

This receptor was taken from a woman aged 18-29 years in good health. The rearrangement joins TRBV10-3 to TRBJ1-2; D is possibly TRBD1 (5 bases). The specimen sequenced was PBMCs. The chain's CDR3 is CAISDIPREDYGYTF. The CDR3 region has the DNA TGTGCCATCAGTGATATCCCCAGGGAAGACTATGGCTACACCTTC.